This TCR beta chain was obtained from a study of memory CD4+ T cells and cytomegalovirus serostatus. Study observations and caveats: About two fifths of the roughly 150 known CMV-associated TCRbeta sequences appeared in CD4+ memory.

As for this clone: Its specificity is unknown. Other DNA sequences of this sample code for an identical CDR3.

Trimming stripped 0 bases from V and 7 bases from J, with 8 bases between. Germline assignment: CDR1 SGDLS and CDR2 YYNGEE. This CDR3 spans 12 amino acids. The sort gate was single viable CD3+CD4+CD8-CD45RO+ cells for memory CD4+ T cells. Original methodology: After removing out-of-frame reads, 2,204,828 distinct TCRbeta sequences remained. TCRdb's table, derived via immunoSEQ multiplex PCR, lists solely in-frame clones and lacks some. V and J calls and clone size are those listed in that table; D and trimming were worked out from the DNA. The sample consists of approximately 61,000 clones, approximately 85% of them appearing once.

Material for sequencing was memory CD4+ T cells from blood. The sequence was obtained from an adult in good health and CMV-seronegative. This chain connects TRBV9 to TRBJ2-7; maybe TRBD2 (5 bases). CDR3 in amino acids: CASSVVGGEQYF. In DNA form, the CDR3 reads TGTGCCAGCAGCGTAGTAGGCGGGGAGCAGTACTTC. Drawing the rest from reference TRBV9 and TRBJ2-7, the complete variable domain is DSGVTQTPKHLITATGQRVTLRCSPRSGDLSVYWYQQSLDQGLQFLIQYYNGEERAKGNILERFSAQQFPDLHSELNLSSLELGDSALYFCASSVVGGEQYFGPGTRLTVT.